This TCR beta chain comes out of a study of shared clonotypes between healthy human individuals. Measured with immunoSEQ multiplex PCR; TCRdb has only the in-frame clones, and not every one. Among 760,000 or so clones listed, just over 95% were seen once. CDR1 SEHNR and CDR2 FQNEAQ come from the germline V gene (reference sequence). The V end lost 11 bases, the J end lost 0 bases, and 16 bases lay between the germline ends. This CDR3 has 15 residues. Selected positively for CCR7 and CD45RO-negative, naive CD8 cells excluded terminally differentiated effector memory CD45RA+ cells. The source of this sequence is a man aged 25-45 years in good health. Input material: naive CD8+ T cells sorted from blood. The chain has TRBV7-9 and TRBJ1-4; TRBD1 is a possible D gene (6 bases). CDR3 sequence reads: CALQGRAATNEKLFF. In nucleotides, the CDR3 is TGTGCCCTACAGGGTCGGGCGGCAACTAATGAAAAACTGTTTTTT.